The 14 T cell receptor beta chains presented below share a single source sample, sequenced in a study of cytomegalovirus exposure and HLA in healthy donors. PCR employed 60 Vbeta and 13 Jbeta primers. The assay was immunoSEQ multiplex PCR, and TCRdb's table has in-frame clones only and misses some. The sample lists about 160,000 clones, over 60% occurring once. Specimen: PBMCs. The receptor set was obtained from a woman aged 30 to 39 in good health and CMV-seronegative.

The rearrangement links TRBV30 to TRBJ1-4; tentative D call: TRBD1 (6 bases). CDR3 length equals 14 residues. Germline CDR1 and CDR2: GTSNPN and SVGIG (reference sequence). Deletions cut 3 bases from V and 1 base from J, with 9 bases between. The CDR3 DNA is TGTGCCTGGAGGAACAGGGAAACTAATGAAAAACTGTTTTTT. It yields the protein CAWRNRETNEKLFF.

This clone has a handful of counts. The chain has TRBV18 and TRBJ2-4, with 9 nucleotides matching TRBD1. Germline values: CDR1 KGHSH, CDR2 LQKENI. The V and J ends lost 4 bases and 9 bases, in that order; junction bases with no gene match: 10. CDR3 size: 15 residues. Written as DNA, the CDR3 is TGTGCCAGCTCACTAACGGGACAGGGAGGGAGCATTCAGTACTTC. It yields the protein CASSLTGQGGSIQYF.

J is TRBJ1-4 and V is TRBV5-1; the D gene is possibly TRBD1 (5 bases). The CDR3 extends over 15 amino acids. Trimming took 2 bases from V and 7 from J, leaving 15 bases between them. CDR1 and CDR2 (germline): SGHRS, YFSETQ. The CDR3 bases are TGCGCCAGCAGCTTAGGAGGGGTTGGTGGTGAAAAACTGTTTTTT. It encodes CASSLGGVGGEKLFF.

V is TRBV4-3 and J is TRBJ2-7; D perhaps matches TRBD1 (5 bases). V was pared by 1 base and J by 6 bases, with 10 bases between. The germline V gene encodes CDR1 LGHNA and CDR2 YSLEER. The CDR3 extends over 13 amino acids. In nucleotides, the CDR3 is TGCGCCAGCAGCCAAGGGGTGGGGCGCGAGCAGTACTTC. It yields the protein CASSQGVGREQYF.

This sequence joins TRBV5-4 and TRBJ2-1; 7 nucleotides agree with TRBD2. This CDR3 region has 16 residues. Germline values: CDR1 SGHNT, CDR2 YYREEE (reference sequence). The trim removed 5 bases at V and 7 bases at J, leaving 15 bases unmatched. The CDR3 region is CASSRDIAGTSNEQFF. In DNA, the CDR3 is TGTGCCAGCAGTAGAGATATAGCGGGCACCTCAAATGAGCAGTTCTTC.

V gene TRBV7-3 combines with J gene TRBJ2-3, with 9 positions matching TRBD2. CDR3 length: 16 residues. V gave up 4 bases and J gave up 2 bases; unmatched junction bases: 7. Germline lookup yields CDR1 SGHTA and CDR2 FQGTGA. The CDR3 DNA is TGTGCCAGCAGCTCAGGGACTAGCCGTAACACAGATACGCAGTATTTT. Translating it yields CASSSGTSRNTDTQYF.

The CDR3 here is CASTGTGRMETQYF. The CDR3 bases are TGTGCCAGCACCGGGACAGGGAGGATGGAGACCCAGTACTTC. The chain combines TRBV27 with TRBJ2-5; 9 nucleotides align to TRBD1. Trimming cost V 7 bases and J 5 bases; bases outside gene matches: 8. The CDR3 covers 14 residues. Germline assignment: CDR1 MNHEY and CDR2 SMNVEV (reference sequence).

This chain connects TRBV28 to TRBJ2-1; 10 positions match TRBD2. Trimming removed 2 bases from V and 5 bases from J; junction bases left unmatched: 15. The CDR3 is made up of 19 amino acids. Germline values: CDR1 MDHEN, CDR2 SYDVKM. The CDR3 coding sequence is TGTGCCAGCAGTTTAAGGCAGGGAATACCCAGCGGGAGGGACAATGAGCAGTTCTTC. Residues: CASSLRQGIPSGRDNEQFF.

The CDR3 nucleotides read TGTGCCATCCGAGGAGGGACTAGCGGACTGGGAGGCGGCACAGATACGCAGTATTTT. Translating gives CAIRGGTSGLGGGTDTQYF. V gene TRBV10-3 combines with J gene TRBJ2-3; 11 nucleotides align to TRBD2. The CDR3 has 19 residues. Trimming cost V 8 bases and J 1 base; bases outside gene matches: 17. CDR1 ENHRY and CDR2 SYGVKD come from the germline V gene.

This chain connects TRBV5-6 to TRBJ1-5, with 8 nucleotides matching TRBD1. The V and J ends lost 2 bases and 3 bases, in that order; junction bases with no gene match: 4. The CDR3 loop spans 15 amino acids. Per germline, CDR1 SGHDT and CDR2 YYEEEE. CDR3 DNA: TGTGCCAGCAGCTTTGGGACAGGTCCCAATCAGCCCCAGCATTTT. Translation: CASSFGTGPNQPQHF. Complete variable domain (other parts from reference TRBV5-6 and TRBJ1-5): DAGVTQSPTHLIKTRGQQVTLRCSPKSGHDTVSWYQQALGQGPQFIFQYYEEEERQRGNFPDRFSGHQFPNYSSELNVNALLLGDSALYLCASSFGTGPNQPQHFGDGTRLSIL.

V is TRBV27 and J is TRBJ2-5, with TRBD1 as a possible D gene (6 bases). The CDR3 has 15 residues. With 1 base removed from V and 5 bases from J, the gap between germline ends came to 14 bases. Looked up from germline, CDR1 is MNHEY and CDR2 is SMNVEV (reference sequence). CDR3 sequence (DNA): TGTGCCAGCAGTTTATGGGCACAGGGTGGGGAGACCCAGTACTTC. Residues: CASSLWAQGGETQYF.

The rearrangement links TRBV6-5 to TRBJ1-4, with D possibly matching TRBD1 (6 bases). This CDR3 is 14 amino acids long. Germline loops: CDR1 MNHEY, CDR2 SVGAGI. V dropped 10 bases and J dropped 2 bases, with 14 bases sitting between them. DNA for the CDR3: TGTGCCACTCAGGACAGACCTACTAATGAAAAACTGTTTTTT. Protein: CATQDRPTNEKLFF.

The V gene is TRBV7-3, the J gene TRBJ2-1; possibly TRBD2 for D (6 bases). Germline lookup yields CDR1 SGHTA and CDR2 FQGTGA. This CDR3 spans 13 amino acids. The V and J ends lost 5 bases and 3 bases respectively, with 8 bases between them. The CDR3 DNA reads TGTGCCAGCAGCAAGACTAGCTACAATGAGCAGTTCTTC. Protein sequence: CASSKTSYNEQFF.

This rearrangement joins TRBV2 to TRBJ2-5, with TRBD2 identical over 10 bases. Germline V lookup: CDR1 SNHLY, CDR2 FYNNEI. V was clipped by 8 bases and J by 2 bases; unmatched bases: 5. CDR3 length equals 14 residues. Here the CDR3 reads CASQAGGRQETQYF. DNA for the CDR3: TGTGCCAGCCAAGCGGGGGGGCGGCAAGAGACCCAGTACTTC.